This entry features one T cell receptor beta chain sequence. Its antigen remains undetermined. The library was produced with the immunoSEQ multiplex PCR assay. For the multiplex PCR, a mixture combining 60 forward primers for TCR Vbeta segments and 13 reverse primers for TCR Jbeta segments was used. The CDR3 region of rearranged TCR beta genes was amplified from genomic DNA with a multiplex PCR assay. The amplified TCR beta libraries were sequenced on the Illumina HiSeq System as 87-base-pair reads. In the source study's methods: A later analysis counted approximately 74 million unique TCR beta chains across the 666 repertoires, and some 12 million of these chains were shared by at least two donors. A nearest-neighbor algorithm error-corrected the raw reads and collapsed the reads into unique sequences, merging closely related sequences to remove PCR and sequencing errors. To assign V, D and J gene segments, CDR3 sequences were aligned to IMGT reference sequences. For a sequence to be retained, a match of at least six nucleotides to both a V gene segment and a J gene segment was required. Rearrangements were classified as productive when the CDR3 lacked stop codons and remained in frame with V and J, and all other rearrangements were classified as non-productive. CDR3 was defined according to IMGT convention as the region running from the second conserved V-encoded cysteine to the conserved J-encoded phenylalanine. Sequences without an unambiguous match to a single V gene segment were excluded from the earlier analysis of over 500 of the donors. An earlier analysis of about 590 of the donors classified V segments as functional when productive rearrangements were above 56.7% and as segregating when the standard deviation between donors was above 5%. A statistical classification framework was developed to diagnose cytomegalovirus status using the catalog of TCR beta chain sequences. V and J gene assignment, in a later analysis, came from comparing TCR nucleotide sequences with IMGT/GENE-DB human TR gene sequences. A later analysis assigned CDR3 sequences and most-parsimonious VDJ recombination scenarios with the TCRdist pipeline. In a later analysis, each TCR beta chain was defined by its CDR3 amino acid sequence together with its V-gene family, and reads lacking a unique V-gene family were excluded. In a later analysis, 550 to 650 highly shared, low-generation-probability nucleotide sequences were removed to address suspected cross-contamination and a sequencing artifact. For each public chain, a later analysis derived a clonal expansion index from normalized ranks of inferred template counts within each repertoire. A later analysis computed generation probabilities with a VDJ recombination model fitted to out-of-frame rearrangements, and checked the results against IGoR. In a later analysis, TCR-TCR, TCR-HLA and TCR-CMV co-occurrence was scored with hypergeometric tests, and a repertoire-size bias correction was applied to TCR pairs. A later analysis estimated false discovery rates by permuting HLA or CMV assignments 20 times. In a later analysis, co-occurring TCRs were grouped using DBSCAN, and TCRdist sequence similarity was added for clustering within HLA-allele-positive subsets. Co-occurrence clustering excluded repertoires with fewer than 30,000 or more than 120,000 public chains, plus five with anomalous nucleotide sharing. The table was pulled from immuneACCESS by TCRdb, which kept in-frame rearrangements only. Such tables lose some clones; where checked, under half of the loss comes from unresolved V genes, and the rest has no known cause. V and J calls and clone size are those listed in that table; D and trimming were worked out from the DNA. The sample table includes about 140,000 clones. Of the sample, 2% to 2.5% is held by the ten largest clones.

In total, 666 healthy bone marrow donors made up the cohort. Cohort members were all nominally healthy when sampled, although unrecorded immune exposures were likely present. The donor was CMV seronegative and belonged to the group of approximately 320 seronegative cohort members. Each donor provided a peripheral blood sample, and peripheral blood mononuclear cells were used for TCR beta sequencing. Genomic DNA was extracted from the blood cell samples with the Qiagen DNeasy Blood Extraction Kit. CDR1 and CDR2 are read off the germline V gene as SGHVS and FQNEAQ. Including cysteine and phenylalanine, the CDR3 has 16 amino acids. The CDR3 DNA has 48 bases and is translated from base 1. A distance of 21 bases separates the germline ends of V and J, which lose 5 bases and 7 bases respectively. These data come from a study of cytomegalovirus exposure and HLA in healthy donors (dated by TCRdb to the late 2010s). At the level of the whole study: An earlier analysis of 587 of the donors reported about 260 Gb of sequence data and around 110 million unique TCR beta sequences obtained from 180 million or so T cells. In a later genetic analysis, genome-wide SNP genotypes for about three fifths of the 666 donors were used, and that subset was treated as a discovery cohort. Donor age, sex, ethnicity and CMV serostatus were compiled together with the repertoire data. The number of typed donors differed by locus: about 620-640 for A, B, C, DRB1 and DQB1; approximately 520 for DQA1; some 610 for DPA1; and 400 to 480 for DPB1. Along with the roughly 710-subject first cohort, a separate validation cohort of over a hundred different subjects was used. To predict cytomegalovirus infection status, the study combined high-throughput TCR immunosequencing, statistical association of individual TCRs with disease status, and machine learning. Among the roughly 400 genotyped donors, around 81% belonged to the genetic ancestry cluster associated with self-reported Caucasian donors. Every discovery cohort repertoire had been produced on one sequencing platform. Across approximately 400 genotyped donors of the cohort, an average of approximately 200,000 unique TCR beta nucleotide sequences per donor were sequenced, and approximately 17% of those sequences were non-productive. Five DR-DQ haplotypes were treated as single units for association and clustering because of strong linkage in the cohort. HLA typing included class I and class II loci at four-digit resolution. The study aimed to test whether cataloging public T cell receptors could reveal signatures of past pathogen exposure. In an earlier analysis of 500 to 650 of the donors, high-throughput TCR beta sequencing was used to judge whether each TCR beta V gene segment behaved as functional or pseudogenic. The T cell repertoires of 666 subjects were profiled by immunosequencing and related to cytomegalovirus serostatus. To study patterns of TCR occurrence, a later analysis re-analyzed previously published TCR beta repertoires from 700 or so donors and added high-resolution HLA genotyping. An early release covering some 640 HLA-typed donors comprised approximately 290 gigabases of sequencing data and roughly 85 million unique TCR sequences. Rather than drawing on any new phenotypic data, the later analysis identified candidate immune exposures from TCR beta sequences and the way those sequences occurred across donors.

The paper's findings and limits, for the study overall: A further reported finding was that TCR beta sequences accurately predicted the HLA-A and HLA-B alleles for most subjects in the first cohort. Most CMV-associated TCR beta chains appeared to be HLA-restricted in a later analysis, and the HLA associations seemed to be driven largely by CMV exposure. An association between a missense DCLRE1C variant and V-gene and J-gene trimming of TCR beta chains was found in a later genetic analysis and replicated in an independent cohort. Some IMGT-functional V segments, including TRBV6-2 and TRBV6-3, could not be distinguished by the 87-base-pair reads and were therefore excluded. A group of highly shared sequence variants was considered likely to be a technical artifact of the sequencing pipeline. The classifier was reported to diagnose cytomegalovirus status with high specificity and sensitivity in both the original and validation cohorts. Presence/absence analyses assumed roughly uniform sequencing depth across donors, an assumption that may not hold. In a later analysis, TCR association rates were found to vary across HLA loci, with the most associated TCRs seen for DRB1 alleles and the fewest for HLA-C alleles. Several of the top co-occurrence clusters appeared to be linked to parvovirus B19, influenza, CMV and Epstein-Barr virus, according to a later analysis. Compared with the approximately 670-donor mean, donors in an Asian-associated ancestry cluster had fewer N-insertions in productive TCRs, according to a later genetic analysis. In vitro tests confirmed that a few of the cytomegalovirus-associated TCR beta chains recognize cytomegalovirus antigens. Most TCR sequences were seen in very few donors, while some public TCRs were found in many individuals. This cohort had only TCR beta chains sequenced, and the lack of alpha or paired-chain data limited which features could be detected. The earlier analysis of some 560 of the donors excluded over 15 rarely observed V segments, including chromosome 9 orphons, because counts were too low. Specific HLA alleles were associated with about 17,000 TCR beta sequences at a false discovery rate of 0.05 in a later analysis. The only immune exposure information available for the cohort was CMV serostatus. Correlated functional status among segregating V segments might be attributable to linkage disequilibrium, but an unknown experimental factor could not be ruled out. Assigning TCR associations to individual alleles was difficult when HLA alleles, especially DR and DQ, strongly co-occurred. The study gave a list of some 150 TCR beta chains associated with cytomegalovirus. It was suggested by the authors that the approach could potentially be generalized to other disease states and immunological phenotypes. Broadly in line with IMGT annotations, most TCR beta V segments showed up in productive rearrangements about 87% or about 30% of the time in an earlier analysis of several hundred of the donors. Because HLA typing was unavailable for some donors at each locus, only the typed subset was used in association tests. In a later analysis, HLA-associated TCR beta chains showed more clonal expansion and lower generation probabilities than non-associated chains that were equally common.

The chain is made from TRBV7-8 and TRBJ2-1; a weak D assignment points to TRBD1 (6 bases agree). The source material was PBMCs. This TCR came from a woman between 18 and 30 years old in good health and CMV-seronegative. Here the CDR3 is given as CASSPAWGRLGNEQFF. The sequenced DNA: TGTGCCAGCAGCCCAGCATGGGGGCGCTTAGGGAATGAGCAGTTCTTC.